This TCR beta chain was observed in a study of T cell responses to AZD1222 COVID-19 vaccine. Study-wide results and limits: Repertoire sampling occurred only after the peak T cell response. The donors showed a predominance of white British ancestry and of females, with possible underestimation of clonal diversity. The number of AZD1222 recipients seropositive at baseline was only 5 to 7. Vaccine-associated CD4 TCRs spanned spike, dominant at 160-218 and 743-854.

Produced via immunoSEQ multiplex PCR; TCRdb's table is partial and in-frame only. The repertoire has 15,000 to 20,000 clones, about four fifths of them found once; the top ten carry around 23%. This clone was seen only once. The target antigen is unknown. The origin of this receptor is an adult who received the AZD1222 COVID-19 vaccine. The starting material was peripheral blood, obtained 28 days after the second AZD1222 dose.

This CDR3 is CASSLSDTEPNYGYTF. CDR3 DNA sequence: TGTGCCAGCAGCTTATCGGATACAGAGCCTAACTATGGCTACACCTTC. The J gene is TRBJ1-2, the V gene TRBV7-9; D not certain. CDR1 is SEHNR and CDR2 is FQNEAQ in the germline V gene (reference sequence). Trimming stripped 2 bases from V and 0 bases from J, with 13 bases between. The CDR3 contains 16 residues. Drawing the rest from reference TRBV7-9 and TRBJ1-2, the complete variable domain is DTGVSQNPRHKITKRGQNVTFRCDPISEHNRLYWYRQTLGQGPEFLTYFQNEAQLEKSRLLSDRFSAERPKGSFSTLEIQRTEQGDSAMYLCASSLSDTEPNYGYTFGSGTRLTVV.